These 12 T cell receptor beta chains were sequenced from one sample in a study of memory CD4+ T cells and cytomegalovirus serostatus. Libraries were prepared by immunoSEQ multiplex PCR; TCRdb keeps only in-frame clonotypes and omits some of them. The data contain tens of thousands of clones, over 70% of them seen just once; the ten biggest clones take up 0.55%. The sort gate was single viable CD3+CD4+CD8-CD45RO+ cells for memory CD4+ T cells. Input material: memory CD4+ T cells from blood. All receptors derive from an adult in good health and CMV-seronegative.

Remarks on this clone: Mismatch with germline at one junction end may stem from a read error. The chain couples TRBV19 to TRBJ1-1, with D unresolved. Looked up from germline, CDR1 is LNHDA and CDR2 is SQIVND (reference sequence). The CDR3 runs to 14 residues. As DNA, the CDR3 is TGTGCGAGTAATGCAGTTGGGATGAACACTGAAGCTTTCTTT. Translating it yields CASNAVGMNTEAFF. Based on the CDR3 plus reference TRBV19 and TRBJ1-1, the full variable domain is DGGITQSPKYLFRKEGQNVTLSCEQNLNHDAMYWYRQDPGQGLRLIYYSQIVNDFQKGDIAEGYSVSREKKESFPLTVTSAQKNPTAFYLCASNAVGMNTEAFFGQGTRLTVV.

V gene TRBV29-1 combines with J gene TRBJ1-1; D uncertain. Germline-derived CDR1 and CDR2 are SQVTM and ANQGSEA. CDR3 length: 13 amino acids. With 5 bases removed from V and 1 base from J, the gap between germline ends came to 11 bases. The CDR3 DNA follows: TGCAGCGTTTCGGCCAGAGGGAACACTGAAGCTTTCTTT. This encodes CSVSARGNTEAFF.

The CDR3 DNA reads as TGCGCCAGCAGCCAAGGGGGAGGGTTACGAAGCTCTGGAAACACCATATATTTT. This sequence encodes CASSQGGGLRSSGNTIYF. The V and J genes are TRBV5-1 and TRBJ1-3, with D possibly matching TRBD1 (6 bases). The CDR3 has 18 amino acids. The germline V gene has CDR1 SGHRS and CDR2 YFSETQ. V lost 4 bases, J lost 0 bases, and 20 bases lay in between.

This chain joins TRBV9 and TRBJ2-1; weak D call: TRBD1 (5 bases). Germline V gene lookup returns CDR1 SGDLS and CDR2 YYNGEE. V was trimmed by 4 bases and J by 16 bases, leaving 18 bases between them. The CDR3 sequence is 12 residues long. CDR3 DNA: TGTGCCAGCAGCCAAAATCCAGGGTCCCGTTTCTTC. Amino acid sequence: CASSQNPGSRFF.

This chain uses TRBV7-2 with TRBJ2-3; the D gene is possibly TRBD1 (5 bases). This CDR3 region has 15 residues. Germline V gene lookup returns CDR1 SGHTA and CDR2 FQGNSA. Trimming shortened V by 1 base and J by 0 bases, and 8 bases separated the two germline ends. In DNA, the CDR3 is TGTGCCAGCAGCTTAGTGGACAAGAGCACAGATACGCAGTATTTT. Translated, it gives CASSLVDKSTDTQYF.

The rearrangement links TRBV6-5 to TRBJ2-7; 8 positions match TRBD2. This CDR3 spans 11 amino acids. Trimming took 6 bases from V and 7 from J; bases not matched to a gene: 2. Germline V gene sequence: CDR1 MNHEY, CDR2 SVGAGI. The CDR3 spells CASSRGGEQYF. DNA for the CDR3: TGTGCCAGCAGCCGGGGGGGGGAGCAGTACTTC.

The chain is built from TRBV14 and TRBJ2-3, with D hard to call. CDR3 length: 11 amino acids. Trimming cost V 2 bases and J 5 bases, with 2 bases left between them. The germline V gene has CDR1 SGHDN and CDR2 FVKESK. The chain's CDR3 is CASSQRDTQYF. CDR3 sequence (DNA): TGTGCCAGCAGCCAAAGAGATACGCAGTATTTT.

The rearrangement links TRBV2 to TRBJ2-4, with D perhaps assigned TRBD1 or TRBD2 (6 bases each). CDR3 size: 15 residues. Between the trimmed V and J ends, which lost 8 bases and 3 bases, there was a span of 17 bases. Germline V gene sequence: CDR1 SNHLY, CDR2 FYNNEI. The CDR3 is CASFSGAQGKNIQYF. Here the CDR3 DNA reads TGTGCCAGCTTTTCGGGGGCTCAGGGCAAAAACATTCAGTACTTC. The entire variable domain, with the rest obtained from reference TRBV2 and TRBJ2-4, is as follows: EPEVTQTPSHQVTQMGQEVILRCVPISNHLYFYWYRQILGQKVEFLVSFYNNEISEKSEIFDDQFSVERPDGSNFTLKIRSTKLEDSAMYFCASFSGAQGKNIQYFGAGTRLSVL.

This clone was counted once. The V and J genes are TRBV11-2 and TRBJ2-7; possibly TRBD2 for D (7 bases). This CDR3 is 15 amino acids long. Trimming removed 6 bases at V and 7 bases at J, with 22 bases between. Germline V gene sequence: CDR1 SGHAT, CDR2 FQNNGV. The CDR3 coding sequence is TGTGCCAGCAGTCGACCCGGGGGGCAAGCTTGGGAGCAGTACTTC. Encoded protein: CASSRPGGQAWEQYF.

This chain joins TRBV5-1 and TRBJ1-1, with D hard to call. Trimming stripped 0 bases from V and 5 bases from J, with 11 bases between. CDR3 size: 14 residues. Per germline, CDR1 SGHRS and CDR2 YFSETQ. CDR3 loop: CASSLGQLGTEAFF. CDR3 DNA: TGCGCCAGCAGCTTGGGTCAGCTTGGGACTGAAGCTTTCTTT.

V usage is TRBV6-1 and J usage is TRBJ1-5; a weak D match, TRBD1 (5 bases). V lost 3 bases, J lost 5 bases, and 20 bases lay in between. Germline V gives CDR1 MNHNS, CDR2 SASEGT. The CDR3 sequence is 17 residues long. The CDR3 nucleotides read TGTGCCAGCAGTGAGAGGTTCGGGACCGTGGTGGATCAGCCCCAGCATTTT. Residues: CASSERFGTVVDQPQHF.

The chain combines TRBV5-6 with TRBJ1-2; no firm D call. The CDR3 sequence is 15 residues long. Between the trimmed V and J ends, which lost 0 bases and 0 bases, there was a span of 9 bases. CDR1 is SGHDT, CDR2 YYEEEE, per germline. For the CDR3, the DNA is TGTGCCAGCAGCTTGGTGAACGTAGCTAACTATGGCTACACCTTC. Translating it yields CASSLVNVANYGYTF.